Presented here are 12 T cell receptor beta chains from one specimen sequenced in a study of shared clonotypes between healthy human individuals. Data came from immunoSEQ multiplex PCR; TCRdb stores just in-frame clones and leaves some out. The table records more than 550,000 clones, just over 90% of them present only once. Naive CD8 cells were CD45RO-negative, positively selected for CCR7, excluding terminally differentiated effector memory CD45RA+ cells. Specimen: naive CD8+ T cells sorted from blood. The receptors here all came from a man aged 25-45 years in good health.

The chain joins TRBV29-1 to TRBJ2-1; a weak D match, TRBD1 (5 bases). Trimming stripped 2 bases from V and 14 bases from J, with 19 bases between. This CDR3 is built from 13 residues. Germline V gives CDR1 SQVTM, CDR2 ANQGSEA. The CDR3 reads CSVEIVGAGFKFF. In DNA form, the CDR3 reads TGCAGCGTTGAAATTGTAGGGGCTGGGTTCAAGTTCTTC.

V usage is TRBV28 and J usage is TRBJ2-1; no reliable D call. The CDR3 contains 13 residues. Germline V gives CDR1 MDHEN, CDR2 SYDVKM. The V and J ends lost 2 bases and 8 bases respectively, with 10 bases between them. The CDR3 DNA follows: TGTGCCAGCAGTTTACCTCTAACCCATGAGCAGTTCTTC. This codes for CASSLPLTHEQFF.

This clone was counted a single time. V usage is TRBV27 and J usage is TRBJ1-2; D remains ambiguous. The CDR3 runs to 13 residues. V lost 8 bases and J lost 8, with 18 bases in between. The germline gives CDR1 MNHEY, CDR2 SMNVEV (reference sequence). The CDR3 coding sequence is TGTGCCAGCCCCCTGATAAGGGCGTTCGGCTACACCTTC. This encodes CASPLIRAFGYTF.

The chain combines TRBV7-9 with TRBJ1-1, with D unclear. V was trimmed by 7 bases and J by 7 bases, leaving 16 bases between them. The CDR3 consists of 13 residues. Germline lookup yields CDR1 SEHNR and CDR2 FQNEAQ (reference sequence). CDR3 protein: CASTNPGRNEAFF. Written as DNA, the CDR3 is TGTGCCAGCACCAACCCCGGTAGGAATGAAGCTTTCTTT.

The V gene is TRBV6-6, the J gene TRBJ2-7, with D possibly being TRBD1 or TRBD2 (5 bases each). V was cut by 0 bases and J by 3 bases, with 15 bases left in between. CDR1 and CDR2 (germline): MNHNY, SVGAGI (reference sequence). This CDR3 comprises 16 residues. The CDR3 region is CASSYSTTRDRYEQYF. The CDR3 DNA is TGTGCCAGCAGTTACTCAACCACCCGGGACCGCTACGAGCAGTACTTC.

V usage is TRBV13 and J usage is TRBJ2-4; TRBD2 matches 10 bases. Trimming removed 5 bases from V and 7 bases from J; junction bases left unmatched: 5. Germline CDR1 PRHDT, CDR2 FYEKMQ (reference sequence). This CDR3 is built from 14 residues. The DNA of the CDR3 is TGTGCCAGCAGCCCCGCTAGCGGGGGCAACATTCAGTACTTC. Amino acid sequence: CASSPASGGNIQYF.

The gene calls are TRBV29-1 and TRBJ1-2; 9 nucleotides line up with TRBD1. The V segment lost 6 bases and the J segment 8 bases; nucleotides outside the gene matches: 13. The CDR3 is 14 amino acids. Germline V CDR1 and CDR2: SQVTM, ANQGSEA. The CDR3 protein is CSVREEQGAGGYTF. In DNA form, the CDR3 reads TGCAGCGTAAGGGAAGAACAGGGGGCGGGCGGCTACACCTTC.

The chain combines TRBV9 with TRBJ2-2; the match to TRBD2 covers 14 bases. The junction had 10 bases not matched to a gene; V was cut back by 3 bases and J by 6 bases. There are 18 residues in the CDR3. Germline V lookup: CDR1 SGDLS, CDR2 YYNGEE. The CDR3 sequence is CASSDGTSGRQGPGELFF. The CDR3 nucleotides read TGTGCCAGCAGCGACGGGACTAGCGGGAGACAGGGCCCCGGGGAGCTGTTTTTT.

This chain links TRBV5-1 with TRBJ2-7; TRBD2 is a possible D gene (5 bases). The CDR3 consists of 15 residues. V gave up 2 bases and J gave up 1 base, with 13 bases separating them. Per the germline V gene, CDR1 is SGHRS and CDR2 is YFSETQ. The CDR3 is CASSFSARGSYEQYF. The DNA for the CDR3 is TGCGCCAGCAGCTTTTCGGCAAGAGGGTCCTACGAGCAGTACTTC.

The chain recombines TRBV11-2 with TRBJ2-1; D unclear. The germline gives CDR1 SGHAT, CDR2 FQNNGV. Trimming cost V 2 bases and J 10 bases, with 3 bases left between them. The CDR3 is 10 amino acids. The CDR3 DNA follows: TGTGCCAGCAGCTTATGGGAGCAGTTCTTC. Its protein product is CASSLWEQFF. The variable domain in full, completed from reference TRBV11-2 and TRBJ2-1, reads EAGVAQSPRYKIIEKRQSVAFWCNPISGHATLYWYQQILGQGPKLLIQFQNNGVVDDSQLPKDRFSAERLKGVDSTLKIQPAKLEDSAVYLCASSLWEQFFGPGTRLTVL.

The chain is built from TRBV6-1 and TRBJ2-3; 9 nucleotides agree with TRBD1. The length of the CDR3 is 15 residues. CDR1 and CDR2 from the germline V gene are MNHNS and SASEGT. Unmatched junction bases numbered 4, after V lost 2 bases and J lost 4 bases. CDR3 DNA: TGTGCCAGCAGTGAACAAACAGGGGGCGCAGATACGCAGTATTTT. This translates into CASSEQTGGADTQYF.

The chain joins TRBV7-3 to TRBJ2-1; TRBD2 aligns across 9 bases. CDR3 length: 15 residues. V lost 2 bases, J lost 8 bases, and 7 bases stayed unmatched. Looked up from germline, CDR1 is SGHTA and CDR2 is FQGTGA. In DNA, the CDR3 is TGTGCCAGCAGCTTAGGGGCGGGAGGGCCGGATGAGCAGTTCTTC. Its translation is CASSLGAGGPDEQFF.